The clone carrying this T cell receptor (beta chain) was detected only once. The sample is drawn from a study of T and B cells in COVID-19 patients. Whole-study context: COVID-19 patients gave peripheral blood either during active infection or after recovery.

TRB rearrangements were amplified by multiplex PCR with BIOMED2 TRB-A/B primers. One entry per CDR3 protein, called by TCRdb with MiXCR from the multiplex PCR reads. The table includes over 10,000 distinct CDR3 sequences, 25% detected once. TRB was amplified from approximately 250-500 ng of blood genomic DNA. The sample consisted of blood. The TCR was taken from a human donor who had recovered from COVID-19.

CDR3 sequence: CSAKRLAGPDLEETQYF. CDR3 nucleotides: TGCAGTGCTAAAAGACTAGCGGGGCCCGATCTAGAAGAGACCCAGTACTTC. This chain connects TRBV20-1 to TRBJ2-5, with 11 bases lining up with TRBD2. The CDR3 has 17 amino acids. Germline values: CDR1 DFQATT, CDR2 SNEGSKA (reference sequence). Unmatched junction bases numbered 13, after V lost 4 bases and J lost 3 bases.